What follows is one TCR beta chain and its context. Its matching antigen is unknown. This CDR3 contains 15 residues. V was clipped by 4 bases and J by 2 bases, with 15 bases between them. Germline values: CDR1 SGHRS, CDR2 YFSETQ. This sample is drawn from a study of human T cells and chemical hapten exposure. Study-level results: No change in TCRs above 1 in 1000 frequency was produced by DPC sensitization.

TCRdb reprocessed the RACE reads via MiXCR and lists one record per CDR3 protein. The sample includes some 70,000 distinct CDR3 sequences, about 32% seen only once; the top ten take over 7.5%. Regarding time point: patch test 1, 2 weeks after DPC sensitization. Specified treatment: therapeutic diphenylcyclopropenone sensitization with weekly scalp DPC. Non-pregnant alopecia patients aged 18 to 70, suitable for DPC therapy. The sample in question was whole blood, obtained in connection with sensitization to the hapten diphenylcyclopropenone (DPC). This sequence originates from a middle-aged man with alopecia areata. Some clones in this sample may be carry-over from other donors' samples. The V gene is TRBV5-1, the J gene TRBJ2-5, with no clear D. CDR3 loop: CASSRDGNVQETQYF. DNA of the CDR3: TGCGCCAGCAGCCGAGACGGAAACGTACAAGAGACCCAGTACTTC. The full variable domain, completed using reference TRBV5-1 and TRBJ2-5, is KAGVTQTPRYLIKTRGQQVTLSCSPISGHRSVSWYQQTPGQGLQFLFEYFSETQRNKGNFPGRFSGRQFSNSRSEMNVSTLELGDSALYLCASSRDGNVQETQYFGPGTRLLVL.